This passage covers 30 T cell receptor beta chains from one sample sequenced in a study of CD8 T cells in Susac syndrome. RNA totalling about 0.5 to 1 ug underwent reverse transcription with random hexamers. TCRdb independently ran MiXCR on the immunoSEQ multiplex PCR reads; one entry per CDR3 protein. There are fewer than 200,000 distinct CDR3 sequences in the sample; approximately 95% occur only once, and 0.15% to 0.2% lies in the top ten. What was sequenced was CD8+ T cells from PBMCs. These receptor sequences come from a human donor with multiple sclerosis.

The rearrangement joins TRBV29-1 to TRBJ2-2, with D hard to call. The CDR3 is 11 amino acids. V dropped 6 bases and J dropped 4 bases, with 6 bases sitting between them. Germline-derived CDR1 and CDR2 are SQVTM and ANQGSEA. The CDR3 loop is CSVHSTGELFF. CDR3 in DNA: TGCAGCGTCCACAGCACCGGGGAGCTGTTTTTT.

The chain recombines TRBV12-3 or TRBV12-4 with TRBJ2-2, with 12 bases that match TRBD2. After removal of 6 bases from V and 6 bases from J, the junction contained 5 bases not matched to a gene. This CDR3 contains 15 residues. The CDR3 coding sequence is TGTGCCAGCAGCCCTACTAGCGGGGGGTCCGGGGAGCTGTTTTTT. It encodes CASSPTSGGSGELFF.

The V call is TRBV5-6, the J call TRBJ2-1, with 7 bases fitting TRBD2. The CDR3 length is 15 residues. Looked up from germline, CDR1 is SGHDT and CDR2 is YYEEEE. V gave up 2 bases and J gave up 0 bases; unmatched junction bases: 2. This CDR3 is CASSFPGGSYNEQFF. The CDR3 bases are TGTGCCAGCAGCTTCCCGGGGGGCTCCTACAATGAGCAGTTCTTC.

This clonotype was recorded only once. CDR3 nucleotide sequence: TGCAGTGCTAGGCGAGAGGGGCCCATCTATGGCTACACCTTC. Translated: CSARREGPIYGYTF. V is TRBV20-1 and J is TRBJ1-2; weak D call: TRBD1 (5 bases). Germline-derived CDR1 and CDR2 are DFQATT and SNEGSKA (reference sequence). There are 14 residues in the CDR3. Trimming pared 3 bases from V and 4 bases from J, leaving 15 bases between.

In regard to this clonotype: The junction departs from the called germline gene at one end, perhaps through a read error. The chain employs TRBV5-1 and TRBJ2-3; 10 positions match TRBD2. The CDR3 runs to 15 residues. Germline V gene sequence: CDR1 SGHRS, CDR2 YFSETQ. The CDR3 sequence is CASSSGSGSSGSGIF. CDR3 coding DNA: TGCGCCAGCAGCTCCGGGTCGGGGTCTAGCGGGAGTGGGATTTTT.

The chain carries TRBV20-1 and TRBJ2-2; D is possibly TRBD1 (6 bases). The CDR3 is 13 residues long. Germline V gives CDR1 DFQATT, CDR2 SNEGSKA (reference sequence). V was shortened by 5 bases and J by 4 bases, with 11 bases between the two germline ends. CDR3 sequence reads: CSAQQGSTGELFF. In DNA, the CDR3 is TGCAGTGCTCAACAGGGATCCACCGGGGAGCTGTTTTTT.

This chain uses TRBV3-1 with TRBJ2-7; 7 bases map to TRBD1. V was clipped by 0 bases and J by 2 bases; unmatched bases: 1. CDR1 and CDR2 (germline): LGHDT, YNNKEL (reference sequence). The CDR3 has 14 amino acids. The CDR3 region is CASSQDTGAYEQYF. The CDR3 region has the DNA TGTGCCAGCAGCCAAGATACAGGGGCCTACGAGCAGTACTTC.

This chain joins TRBV18 and TRBJ2-1, with D tentatively TRBD1 (6 bases). Germline CDR1 KGHSH, CDR2 LQKENI. The CDR3 sequence is 14 residues long. Trimming cost V 8 bases and J 4 bases, with 15 bases left between them. The CDR3 nucleotides read TGTGCCAGCCAAGCCGGACAGCTATACAATGAGCAGTTCTTC. Translated: CASQAGQLYNEQFF.

This chain links TRBV5-1 with TRBJ2-1; 9 bases line up with TRBD2. The CDR3 runs to 14 residues. V lost 0 bases to trimming and J lost 10 bases; unmatched junction nucleotides: 5. Germline V CDR1 and CDR2: SGHRS, YFSETQ. The CDR3 reads CASSLGLAVQEQFF. DNA for the CDR3: TGCGCCAGCAGCTTGGGACTAGCGGTCCAGGAGCAGTTCTTC.

The genes are TRBV2 and TRBJ1-2, with unresolved D. Germline V gene lookup returns CDR1 SNHLY and CDR2 FYNNEI. The germline V and J ends were trimmed by 6 bases and 0 bases, with 14 bases remaining between them. This CDR3 is 15 amino acids long. The CDR3 reads CASSSAIGSNYGYTF. The DNA of the CDR3 is TGTGCCAGCAGCAGCGCAATCGGTTCTAACTATGGCTACACCTTC.

The chain uses TRBV29-1 and TRBJ1-1; D might be TRBD1 (6 bases). Germline CDR1 is SQVTM and CDR2 is ANQGSEA. The germline V and J ends were trimmed by 7 bases and 8 bases, with 14 bases remaining between them. The CDR3 totals 11 residues. In DNA form, the CDR3 reads TGCAGCGGGGAGGACAGCGCAGAAGCTTTCTTT. Its translation is CSGEDSAEAFF. Combining the CDR3 with reference TRBV29-1 and TRBJ1-1 gives the whole variable domain SAVISQKPSRDICQRGTSLTIQCQVDSQVTMMFWYRQQPGQSLTLIATANQGSEATYESGFVIDKFPISRPNLTFSTLTVSNMSPEDSSIYLCSGEDSAEAFFGQGTRLTVV.

DNA of the CDR3: TGTGCCAGCAGCCGCGGACAGGGTCGGGAGCAGTACTTC. Translating it yields CASSRGQGREQYF. V is TRBV7-2 and J is TRBJ2-7; 8 bases match TRBD1. The CDR3 length is 13 residues. The ends lost 5 bases at V and 7 bases at J; junction bases unmatched: 7. CDR1 and CDR2 (germline): SGHTA, FQGNSA.

The CDR3 loop reads CASSQERSTSFEQETQYF. In DNA form, the CDR3 reads TGTGCCAGCAGCCAAGAACGATCTACTAGTTTCGAACAAGAGACCCAGTACTTC. The chain is built from TRBV3-1 and TRBJ2-5; D possibly corresponds to TRBD2 (5 bases). This CDR3 comprises 18 residues. Germline values: CDR1 LGHDT, CDR2 YNNKEL (reference sequence). V was pared by 0 bases and J by 2 bases, with 19 bases between.

The V gene is TRBV14, the J gene TRBJ2-5, with D unresolved. The CDR3 is 19 amino acids. Germline loops: CDR1 SGHDN, CDR2 FVKESK. The V end was cut by 4 bases, the J end by 5 bases, with 29 bases between. CDR3 sequence reads: CASSRKSDAVVLGAETQYF. The CDR3 DNA reads TGTGCCAGCAGCCGCAAATCGGACGCAGTGGTCCTAGGTGCGGAGACCCAGTACTTC. The variable domain in full, completed from reference TRBV14 and TRBJ2-5, reads EAGVTQFPSHSVIEKGQTVTLRCDPISGHDNLYWYRRVMGKEIKFLLHFVKESKQDESGMPNNRFLAERTGGTYSTLKVQPAELEDSGVYFCASSRKSDAVVLGAETQYFGPGTRLLVL.

Only one count was recorded for this clonotype. DNA of the CDR3: TGTGCCAGCAGCCCCGCAGGCCTGACATTGGGAGATACGCAGTATTTT. It is translated as CASSPAGLTLGDTQYF. The V call is TRBV7-8, the J call TRBJ2-3; D not certain. This CDR3 is 16 amino acids long. The V and J ends lost 5 bases and 5 bases respectively, with 20 bases between them. Germline lookup yields CDR1 SGHVS and CDR2 FQNEAQ.

The rearrangement uses TRBV12-3 or TRBV12-4 and TRBJ1-1; D unclear. With 0 bases removed from V and 1 base from J, the gap between germline ends came to 3 bases. This CDR3 contains 13 residues. The CDR3 reads CASSLAENTEAFF. CDR3 sequence (DNA): TGTGCCAGCAGTTTAGCTGAGAACACTGAAGCTTTCTTT.

This clonotype was detected only once. The chain is built from TRBV6-5 and TRBJ1-1, with 7 nucleotides matching TRBD1. The CDR3 consists of 13 residues. After removal of 7 bases from V and 1 base from J, the junction contained 3 bases not matched to a gene. Germline V gene data show CDR1 as MNHEY and CDR2 as SVGAGI. In nucleotides, the CDR3 is TGTGCCAGCAACCGACAGGGGAACACTGAAGCTTTCTTT. Residues: CASNRQGNTEAFF.

This clonotype was counted only a few times. The chain links TRBV7-8 to TRBJ1-4, with D unresolved. Germline V gene sequence: CDR1 SGHVS, CDR2 FQNEAQ. Trimming removed 5 bases at V and 10 bases at J, with 14 bases between. This CDR3 spans 13 amino acids. The CDR3 DNA reads as TGTGCCAGCAGCCAAGGCAGATCCGGAAAACTGTTTTTT. Amino acid sequence: CASSQGRSGKLFF. The variable domain in full, with the rest retrieved from reference TRBV7-8 and TRBJ1-4, is GAGVSQSPRYKVAKRGQDVALRCDPISGHVSLFWYQQALGQGPEFLTYFQNEAQLDKSGLPSDRFFAERPEGSVSTLKIQRTQQEDSAVYLCASSQGRSGKLFFGSGTQLSVL.

V gene TRBV20-1 combines with J gene TRBJ2-7; 9 bases line up with TRBD1. J lost 4 bases, V lost 0 bases, and 10 bases had no gene match. The CDR3 loop spans 16 amino acids. CDR1 DFQATT and CDR2 SNEGSKA come from the germline V gene (reference sequence). CDR3: CSARDRDRVEYYEQYF. CDR3 nucleotides: TGCAGTGCTAGAGATAGGGACAGGGTGGAGTATTACGAGCAGTACTTC.

The chain couples TRBV27 to TRBJ1-2; 10 bases align to TRBD1. This CDR3 region has 15 residues. V was clipped by 10 bases and J by 6 bases; unmatched bases: 14. Germline V gene sequence: CDR1 MNHEY, CDR2 SMNVEV (reference sequence). The chain's CDR3 is CATKIATGGFDGYTF. DNA of the CDR3: TGTGCCACCAAGATCGCGACAGGGGGCTTCGATGGCTACACCTTC.

This clonotype has just a few counts. The chain combines TRBV13 with TRBJ1-1, with D unclear. The CDR3 covers 12 residues. The V and J ends lost 3 bases and 7 bases respectively, with 9 bases between them. Per germline, CDR1 PRHDT and CDR2 FYEKMQ (reference sequence). The CDR3 coding sequence is TGTGCCAGCAGCTTGGCGGGGTTTGAAGCTTTCTTT. Protein sequence: CASSLAGFEAFF. Variable domain in full (rest from reference TRBV13 and TRBJ1-1): AAGVIQSPRHLIKEKRETATLKCYPIPRHDTVYWYQQGPGQDPQFLISFYEKMQSDKGSIPDRFSAQQFSDYHSELNMSSLELGDSALYFCASSLAGFEAFFGQGTRLTVV.

This chain joins TRBV7-9 and TRBJ2-1; maybe TRBD2 (6 bases). Germline V gene data show CDR1 as SEHNR and CDR2 as FQNEAQ (reference sequence). Trimming removed 1 base at V and 12 bases at J, with 10 bases between. CDR3 length equals 12 residues. The CDR3 is CASSLGGLGQFF. CDR3 nucleotides: TGTGCCAGCAGCTTAGGGGGACTCGGGCAGTTCTTC.

This chain links TRBV20-1 with TRBJ2-7; 10 bases agree with TRBD2. This CDR3 contains 16 residues. The V gene end was trimmed by 6 bases and the J gene end by 2 bases; junction bases not matched to a gene: 13. Germline V lookup: CDR1 DFQATT, CDR2 SNEGSKA (reference sequence). The CDR3 loop reads CSARTSGPSLAYEQYF. The CDR3 nucleotides are TGCAGTGCCAGGACTAGCGGTCCCTCCCTTGCCTACGAGCAGTACTTC.

The genes are TRBV12-3 or TRBV12-4 and TRBJ2-3; 10 bases align to TRBD2. The CDR3 is made up of 15 amino acids. Trimming at V came to 5 bases and at J to 6 bases, leaving 8 bases not matched to a gene. The CDR3 sequence is CASSIGLAEKDTQYF. DNA of the CDR3: TGTGCCAGCAGTATAGGACTAGCGGAGAAGGATACGCAGTATTTT.

The chain is built from TRBV29-1 and TRBJ2-1; 9 bases align to TRBD2. This CDR3 has 14 amino acids. CDR1 and CDR2 from the germline V gene are SQVTM and ANQGSEA. The trim removed 4 bases at V and 2 bases at J, leaving 3 bases unmatched. This CDR3 reads CSVGASGTYNEQFF. For the CDR3, the DNA is TGCAGCGTTGGGGCTAGCGGGACCTACAATGAGCAGTTCTTC.

The chain is built from TRBV14 and TRBJ2-1; 9 bases map to TRBD1. The trim removed 0 bases at V and 7 bases at J, leaving 13 bases unmatched. The CDR3 totals 18 residues. CDR1 SGHDN and CDR2 FVKESK come from the germline V gene. The CDR3 DNA reads TGTGCCAGCAGCCAAGATCCGACCGGGACAGGGTCGGATAATGAGCAGTTCTTC. Translating gives CASSQDPTGTGSDNEQFF.

The chain has TRBV7-9 and TRBJ2-7; D possibly corresponds to TRBD2 (5 bases). The CDR3 sequence is 16 residues long. Germline V gene sequence: CDR1 SEHNR, CDR2 FQNEAQ (reference sequence). With 5 bases removed from V and 2 bases from J, the gap between germline ends came to 19 bases. The CDR3 DNA sequence: TGTGCCAGCAGCCCCAACCTCGGGGTCTTCGCCTACGAGCAGTACTTC. It specifies CASSPNLGVFAYEQYF.

The chain employs TRBV20-1 and TRBJ2-7; D uncertain. The germline V and J ends were trimmed by 2 bases and 6 bases, with 17 bases remaining between them. This CDR3 has 14 amino acids. The germline V gene has CDR1 DFQATT and CDR2 SNEGSKA (reference sequence). CDR3 nucleotides: TGCAGTGCTAGACAGGCCTCGGGTGGCCCCGAGCAGTACTTC. Amino acid sequence: CSARQASGGPEQYF.

This clonotype was observed a few times. V gene TRBV12-3 or TRBV12-4 combines with J gene TRBJ2-3, with D possibly matching TRBD2 (5 bases). V lost 3 bases, J lost 2 bases, and 9 bases lay in between. The CDR3 is 14 residues long. This CDR3 reads CASSFAGVTDTQYF. The CDR3 DNA reads TGTGCCAGCAGTTTTGCCGGGGTCACAGATACGCAGTATTTT.

V is TRBV9 and J is TRBJ2-2; D is unresolved. CDR3 size: 12 residues. Deletions cut 2 bases from V and 6 bases from J, with 5 bases between. Germline CDR1 SGDLS, CDR2 YYNGEE. CDR3 sequence reads: CASSVLAGELFF. The DNA for the CDR3 is TGTGCCAGCAGCGTCTTGGCCGGGGAGCTGTTTTTT.